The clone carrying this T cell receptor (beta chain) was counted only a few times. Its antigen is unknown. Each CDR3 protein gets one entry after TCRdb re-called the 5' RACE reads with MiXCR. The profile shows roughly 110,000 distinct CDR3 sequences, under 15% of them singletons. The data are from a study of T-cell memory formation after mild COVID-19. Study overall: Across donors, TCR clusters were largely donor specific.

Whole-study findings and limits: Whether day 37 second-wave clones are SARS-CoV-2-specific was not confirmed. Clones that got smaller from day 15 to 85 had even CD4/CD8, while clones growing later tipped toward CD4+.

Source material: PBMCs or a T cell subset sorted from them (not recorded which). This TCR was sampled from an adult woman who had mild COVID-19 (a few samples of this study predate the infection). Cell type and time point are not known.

The CDR3 coding sequence is TGTGCCAGCAGCTTAGCGCGCCGGGACCCCCGTGATGAGCAGTTCTTC. Encoded protein: CASSLARRDPRDEQFF. The genes are TRBV7-2 and TRBJ2-1; either TRBD1 or TRBD2 may supply D (5 bases each). The CDR3 has 16 residues. With 0 bases removed from V and 8 bases from J, the gap between germline ends came to 17 bases. Per germline, CDR1 SGHTA and CDR2 FQGNSA.